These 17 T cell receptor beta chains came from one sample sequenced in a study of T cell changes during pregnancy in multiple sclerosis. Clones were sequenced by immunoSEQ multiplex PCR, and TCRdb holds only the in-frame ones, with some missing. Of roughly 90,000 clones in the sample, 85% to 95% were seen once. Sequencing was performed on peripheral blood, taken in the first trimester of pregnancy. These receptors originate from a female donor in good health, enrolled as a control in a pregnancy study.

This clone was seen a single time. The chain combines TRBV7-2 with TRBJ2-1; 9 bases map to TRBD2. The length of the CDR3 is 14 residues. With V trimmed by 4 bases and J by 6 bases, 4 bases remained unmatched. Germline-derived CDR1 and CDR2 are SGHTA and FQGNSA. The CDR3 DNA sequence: TGTGCCAGCAGCTCCCGACTAGCGGCCAATGAGCAGTTCTTC. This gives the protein CASSSRLAANEQFF.

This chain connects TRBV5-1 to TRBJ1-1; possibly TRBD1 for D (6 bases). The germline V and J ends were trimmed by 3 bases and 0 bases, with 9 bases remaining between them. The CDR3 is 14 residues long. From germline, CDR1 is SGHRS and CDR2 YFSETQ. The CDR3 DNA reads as TGCGCCAGCAGCTGGACAGCCATGAACACTGAAGCTTTCTTT. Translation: CASSWTAMNTEAFF.

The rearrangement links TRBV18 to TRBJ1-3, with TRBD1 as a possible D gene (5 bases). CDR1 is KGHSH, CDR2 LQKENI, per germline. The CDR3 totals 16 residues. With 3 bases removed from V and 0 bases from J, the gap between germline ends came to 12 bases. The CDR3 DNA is TGTGCCAGCTCACCGGTGGGACTGAGCTCTGGAAACACCATATATTTT. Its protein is CASSPVGLSSGNTIYF.

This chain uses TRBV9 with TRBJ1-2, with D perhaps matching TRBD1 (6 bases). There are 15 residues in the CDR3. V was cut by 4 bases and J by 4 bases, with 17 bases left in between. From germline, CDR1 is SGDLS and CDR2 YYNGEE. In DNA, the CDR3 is TGTGCCAGCAGCCCCTGGGGAGGGGGAGTCTATGGCTACACCTTC. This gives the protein CASSPWGGGVYGYTF.

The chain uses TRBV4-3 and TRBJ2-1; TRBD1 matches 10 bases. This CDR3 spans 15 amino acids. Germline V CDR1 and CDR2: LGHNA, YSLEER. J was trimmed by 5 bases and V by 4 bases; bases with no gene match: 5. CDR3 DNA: TGCGCCAGCAGCCGCCTGGGACAGGGGCACAATGAGCAGTTCTTC. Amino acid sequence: CASSRLGQGHNEQFF.

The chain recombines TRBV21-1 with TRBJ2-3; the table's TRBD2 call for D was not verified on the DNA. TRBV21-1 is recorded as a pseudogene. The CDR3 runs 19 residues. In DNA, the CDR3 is TGTGCCAGCAGCAAACCCGCCAGAGTAGCGGGGGAGGGCACAGATACGCAGTATTTT. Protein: CASSKPARVAGEGTDTQYF.

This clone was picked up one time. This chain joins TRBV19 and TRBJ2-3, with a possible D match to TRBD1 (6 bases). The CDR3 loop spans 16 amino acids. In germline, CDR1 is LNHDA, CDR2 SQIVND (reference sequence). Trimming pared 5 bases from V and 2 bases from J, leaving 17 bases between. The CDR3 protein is CASSDRDTSYTDTQYF. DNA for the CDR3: TGTGCCAGTAGTGATCGGGACACGAGCTACACAGATACGCAGTATTTT. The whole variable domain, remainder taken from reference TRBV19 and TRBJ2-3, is DGGITQSPKYLFRKEGQNVTLSCEQNLNHDAMYWYRQDPGQGLRLIYYSQIVNDFQKGDIAEGYSVSREKKESFPLTVTSAQKNPTAFYLCASSDRDTSYTDTQYFGPGTRLTVL.

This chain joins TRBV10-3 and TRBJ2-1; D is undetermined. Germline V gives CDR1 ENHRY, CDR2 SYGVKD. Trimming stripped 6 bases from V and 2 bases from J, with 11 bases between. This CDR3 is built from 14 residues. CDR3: CAISVAGPYNEQFF. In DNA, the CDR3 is TGTGCCATCAGCGTCGCAGGCCCCTACAATGAGCAGTTCTTC.

The CDR3: CASSERDRVEGYF. The CDR3 DNA reads as TGTGCCAGCAGTGAACGGGACAGGGTAGAAGGGTACTTC. The J gene is TRBJ2-7, the V gene TRBV2; 9 bases map to TRBD1. The CDR3 is made up of 13 amino acids. Per the germline V gene, CDR1 is SNHLY and CDR2 is FYNNEI. V lost 2 bases to trimming and J lost 12 bases; unmatched junction nucleotides: 8.

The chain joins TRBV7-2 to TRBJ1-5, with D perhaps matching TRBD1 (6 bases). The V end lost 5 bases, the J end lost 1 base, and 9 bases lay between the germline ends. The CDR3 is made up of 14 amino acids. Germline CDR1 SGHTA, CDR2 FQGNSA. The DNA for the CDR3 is TGTGCCAGCAGCAGCAGGGGAAGCAATCAGCCCCAGCATTTT. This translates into CASSSRGSNQPQHF.

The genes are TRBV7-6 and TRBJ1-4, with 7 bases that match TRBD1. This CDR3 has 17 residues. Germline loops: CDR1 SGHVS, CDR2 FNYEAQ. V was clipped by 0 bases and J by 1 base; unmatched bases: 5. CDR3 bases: TGTGCCAGCAGCTTAGCCGGGACAGTCCGAACTAATGAAAAACTGTTTTTT. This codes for CASSLAGTVRTNEKLFF.

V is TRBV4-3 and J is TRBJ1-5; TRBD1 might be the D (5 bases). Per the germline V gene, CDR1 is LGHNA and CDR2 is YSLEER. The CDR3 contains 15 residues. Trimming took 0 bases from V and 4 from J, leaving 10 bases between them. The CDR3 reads CASSQDIKGNQPQHF. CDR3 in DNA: TGCGCCAGCAGCCAAGATATCAAGGGGAATCAGCCCCAGCATTTT.

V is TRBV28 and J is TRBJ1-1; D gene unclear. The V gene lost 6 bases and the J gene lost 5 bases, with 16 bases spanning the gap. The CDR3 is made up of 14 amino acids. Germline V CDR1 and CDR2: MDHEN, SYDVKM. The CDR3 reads CASRELKGLTEAFF. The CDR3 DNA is TGTGCCAGCAGGGAACTAAAAGGTTTGACTGAAGCTTTCTTT. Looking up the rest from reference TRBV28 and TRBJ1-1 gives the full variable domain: DVKVTQSSRYLVKRTGEKVFLECVQDMDHENMFWYRQDPGLGLRLIYFSYDVKMKEKGDIPEGYSVSREKKERFSLILESASTNQTSMYLCASRELKGLTEAFFGQGTRLTVV.

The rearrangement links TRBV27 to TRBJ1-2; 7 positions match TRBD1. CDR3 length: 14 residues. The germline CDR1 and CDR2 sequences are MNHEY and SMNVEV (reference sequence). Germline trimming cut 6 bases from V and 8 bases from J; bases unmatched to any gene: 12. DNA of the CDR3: TGTGCCAGCAGGCAGTCTGGAGGGGGCGACGGCTACACCTTC. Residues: CASRQSGGGDGYTF.

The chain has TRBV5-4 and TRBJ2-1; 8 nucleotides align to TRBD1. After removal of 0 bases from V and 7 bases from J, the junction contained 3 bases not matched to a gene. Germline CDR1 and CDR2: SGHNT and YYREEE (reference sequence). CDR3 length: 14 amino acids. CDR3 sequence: CASSLARTGNEQFF. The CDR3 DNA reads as TGTGCCAGCAGCTTGGCGCGGACAGGGAATGAGCAGTTCTTC. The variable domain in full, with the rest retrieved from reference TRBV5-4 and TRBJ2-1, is ETGVTQSPTHLIKTRGQQVTLRCSSQSGHNTVSWYQQALGQGPQFIFQYYREEENGRGNFPPRFSGLQFPNYSSELNVNALELDDSALYLCASSLARTGNEQFFGPGTRLTVL.

DNA of the CDR3: TGTGCCAGCAGCGCGACAGGGTGGAGTGAAGCTTTCTTT. Protein product: CASSATGWSEAFF. The chain links TRBV7-3 to TRBJ1-1; 7 nucleotides line up with TRBD1. CDR1 is SGHTA and CDR2 is FQGTGA in the germline V gene. Trimming took 5 bases from V and 7 from J; bases not matched to a gene: 7. This CDR3 comprises 13 residues.

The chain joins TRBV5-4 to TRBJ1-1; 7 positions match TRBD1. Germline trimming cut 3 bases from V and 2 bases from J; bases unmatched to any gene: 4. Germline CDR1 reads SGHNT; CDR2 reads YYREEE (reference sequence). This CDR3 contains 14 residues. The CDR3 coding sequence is TGTGCCAGCAGCTGGGGGACAGCCAACACTGAAGCTTTCTTT. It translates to CASSWGTANTEAFF. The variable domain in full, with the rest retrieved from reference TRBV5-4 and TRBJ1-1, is ETGVTQSPTHLIKTRGQQVTLRCSSQSGHNTVSWYQQALGQGPQFIFQYYREEENGRGNFPPRFSGLQFPNYSSELNVNALELDDSALYLCASSWGTANTEAFFGQGTRLTVV.